This T cell receptor (beta chain) emerged from a study of T-cell reconstitution after alpha-beta-depleted transplantation in children. It was with unique molecular identifiers that the TCRbeta library was prepared. One entry per CDR3 protein results from TCRdb running MiXCR on the PCR reads. Here the sample spans about a million distinct CDR3 sequences, 25% to 30% being singletons. The study's findings and limits: Surviving thymic progenitors and recipient T cells were the source of high TCRbeta diversity at day 60 in some patients. The study reportedly traced alpha-beta T cells about two months after transplant to several hundred expanded graft clones.

Worth noting for this clonotype: What it binds is unknown.

The germline gives CDR1 DFQATT, CDR2 SNEGSKA (reference sequence). The V and J ends lost 6 bases and 1 base respectively, with 12 bases between them. The CDR3 consists of 13 residues. The chain uses TRBV20-1 and TRBJ1-1; D might be TRBD1 (5 bases). The clonotype originates from a boy younger than two who had a stem cell transplant for SCID, so the T cells may come from the graft donor. The source was PBMCs, mostly from graft donor cells, collected 360 days after TCRalphabeta/CD19-depleted stem cell transplant. CDR3 DNA: TGCAGTGCGCCCAGGGCTCCGAACACTGAAGCTTTCTTT. Translating gives CSAPRAPNTEAFF.